This passage covers 13 T cell receptor beta chains from one sample sequenced in a study of blood T cell repertoires in COVID-19. Here immunoSEQ multiplex PCR was the method, and the copy in TCRdb shows in-frame clones only, minus some. The table records about 150,000 clones, around 84% of them present only once. The source material was PBMCs or T cells enriched from blood (not recorded which). These receptors were taken from a man aged 50 or older who had recovered from COVID-19.

The gene calls are TRBV11-2 and TRBJ1-1, with 7 nucleotides matching TRBD1. With 5 bases clipped from V and 5 bases from J, the junction kept 8 bases outside the gene matches. The CDR3 spans 14 residues. CDR1 SGHAT and CDR2 FQNNGV come from the germline V gene. The CDR3 loop is CASSGDRAGTEAFF. CDR3 DNA sequence: TGTGCCAGCAGCGGAGACAGGGCGGGGACTGAAGCTTTCTTT.

J is TRBJ1-2 and V is TRBV6-5; D remains ambiguous. Germline V gene lookup returns CDR1 MNHEY and CDR2 SVGAGI. V lost 2 bases to trimming and J lost 3 bases, with 4 bases between them. The CDR3 is made up of 12 amino acids. This chain's CDR3 is CASSYVDYGYTF. CDR3 sequence (DNA): TGTGCCAGCAGTTACGTCGACTATGGCTACACCTTC.

The chain joins TRBV6-2 or TRBV6-3 to TRBJ2-7; 8 bases map to TRBD2. The CDR3 totals 14 residues. Looked up from germline, CDR1 is MNHEY and CDR2 is SVGEGT. The junction had 5 bases not matched to a gene; V was cut back by 5 bases and J by 2 bases. In DNA, the CDR3 is TGTGCCAGCAGTCACAGCGGGGGACCCTACGAGCAGTACTTC. Protein: CASSHSGGPYEQYF.

This clone was counted a single time. The gene calls are TRBV6-5 and TRBJ2-1, with D possibly being TRBD2 (6 bases). Trimming pared 8 bases from V and 7 bases from J, leaving 15 bases between. CDR1 and CDR2 from the germline V gene are MNHEY and SVGAGI. The length of the CDR3 is 13 residues. CDR3 region: CASSRVGGNEQFF. In nucleotides, the CDR3 is TGTGCCAGCTCCAGGGTGGGGGGAAATGAGCAGTTCTTC.

The chain links TRBV18 to TRBJ2-2; 7 bases line up with TRBD1. Germline CDR1 and CDR2: KGHSH and LQKENI. The CDR3 contains 17 residues. V lost 6 bases and J lost 6; bases outside the gene matches: 16. CDR3 DNA sequence: TGTGCCAGCTCCCTTATCACAGGGGAGAAGATTCCCGGGGAGCTGTTTTTT. Protein product: CASSLITGEKIPGELFF.

This clone showed up just a few times. The chain uses TRBV7-8 and TRBJ2-1, with TRBD2 identical over 8 bases. V trimming: 5 bases; J trimming: 8 bases; junction bases outside the gene matches: 23. Germline CDR1 reads SGHVS; CDR2 reads FQNEAQ. The CDR3 extends over 19 amino acids. CDR3 in DNA: TGTGCCAGCAGCCTAAGGGTAGGGGGTGGAGATAAACTAGCGGATGAGCAGTTCTTC. It specifies CASSLRVGGGDKLADEQFF.

CDR3 DNA sequence: TGTGCCAGCTTACCCGCAGTGAACACTGAAGCTTTCTTT. As protein: CASLPAVNTEAFF. The chain uses TRBV18 and TRBJ1-1; D not resolved. The V end was cut by 7 bases, the J end by 0 bases, with 9 bases between. The germline gives CDR1 KGHSH, CDR2 LQKENI. The CDR3 spans 13 residues.

Here the CDR3 reads CASSQDSTDYEQYF. CDR3 nucleotides: TGCGCCAGCAGCCAAGATTCGACAGACTACGAGCAGTACTTC. V and J are TRBV4-3 and TRBJ2-7; D possibly corresponds to TRBD1 (5 bases). Germline V lookup: CDR1 LGHNA, CDR2 YSLEER. Trimming pared 0 bases from V and 3 bases from J, leaving 9 bases between. CDR3 length equals 14 residues.

V and J are TRBV29-1 and TRBJ1-5; D may be TRBD1 (5 bases). V lost 6 bases and J 6 bases, leaving 15 bases between the germline ends. Looked up from germline, CDR1 is SQVTM and CDR2 is ANQGSEA. CDR3 length: 13 amino acids. CDR3 sequence: CSVTGQGGQPQHF. CDR3 in DNA: TGCAGCGTAACCGGGCAGGGTGGTCAGCCCCAGCATTTT.

V and J are TRBV6-2 or TRBV6-3 and TRBJ2-7, with 9 bases that match TRBD1. The ends lost 6 bases at V and 4 bases at J; junction bases unmatched: 1. The CDR3 spans 12 residues. CDR1 and CDR2 (germline): MNHEY, SVGEGT. CDR3 DNA: TGTGCCAGCAGCGGACAGGGGTACGAGCAGTACTTC. This translates into CASSGQGYEQYF.

The gene calls are TRBV18 and TRBJ1-1, with D perhaps matching TRBD1 (6 bases). The V gene's germline CDR1 is KGHSH and CDR2 LQKENI. The CDR3 is made up of 15 amino acids. V lost 0 bases to trimming and J lost 4 bases, with 12 bases between them. The CDR3: CASSPPRGLATEAFF. CDR3 bases: TGTGCCAGCTCACCACCCAGGGGCTTAGCCACTGAAGCTTTCTTT. The entire variable domain, with the rest obtained from reference TRBV18 and TRBJ1-1, is as follows: NAGVMQNPRHLVRRRGQEARLRCSPMKGHSHVYWYRQLPEEGLKFMVYLQKENIIDESGMPKERFSAEFPKEGPSILRIQQVVRGDSAAYFCASSPPRGLATEAFFGQGTRLTVV.

The V gene is TRBV12-3 or TRBV12-4, the J gene TRBJ2-7; TRBD1 agrees at 10 bases. The CDR3 covers 12 residues. With 4 bases clipped from V and 9 bases from J, the junction kept 3 bases outside the gene matches. The CDR3 protein is CASSYGTGVQYF. CDR3 in DNA: TGTGCCAGCAGTTACGGGACAGGGGTGCAGTACTTC.

The V gene is TRBV19, the J gene TRBJ2-5, with 9 bases that match TRBD1. The junction had 7 bases not matched to a gene; V was cut back by 5 bases and J by 3 bases. Germline CDR1 is LNHDA and CDR2 is SQIVND (reference sequence). This CDR3 contains 15 residues. DNA for the CDR3: TGTGCCAGTAGTGACAGGGGGGCGGAGGAAGAGACCCAGTACTTC. Translating it yields CASSDRGAEEETQYF.